The 21 T cell receptor beta chains below were found in one sample sequenced in a study of regulatory T cells in long-lasting Graves disease. Through Arm-PCR of CDR3 regions and iRepertoire HTBI primers, TCR beta libraries were built. A single record per CDR3 protein comes from TCRdb applying MiXCR to the multiplex PCR reads. The sample lists about 320,000 distinct CDR3 sequences, 15% to 20% occurring once. As for time point: newly diagnosed GD, antithyroid drugs for less than 3 months. Construction of the TCR library relied on RNA isolated from PBMCs. Specimen: peripheral blood mononuclear cells (PBMCs), collected at new diagnosis, from a patient treated with antithyroid drugs. Receptors were obtained from a female donor with Graves disease.

This clonotype was seen many times. CDR3 residues: CAWSRLTGYNEQFF. The CDR3 DNA follows: TGTGCCTGGAGTCGGCTGACGGGCTACAATGAGCAGTTCTTC. This chain joins TRBV30 and TRBJ2-1; the D is unclear. CDR3 length: 14 residues. V shed 2 bases and J shed 3 bases, with 11 bases lying between them. Germline V gene lookup returns CDR1 GTSNPN and CDR2 SVGIG (reference sequence).

The table lists this clonotype with many counts. V and J are TRBV28 and TRBJ2-4; 11 nucleotides match TRBD1. V gave up 3 bases and J gave up 6 bases; unmatched junction bases: 10. The CDR3 spans 17 residues. The germline CDR1 and CDR2 sequences are MDHEN and SYDVKM. CDR3 amino acids: CASSFGTGGSRLNIQYF. The CDR3 region has the DNA TGTGCCAGCAGTTTCGGGACAGGGGGTTCGAGACTAAACATTCAGTACTTC. Combining the CDR3 with reference TRBV28 and TRBJ2-4 gives the whole variable domain DVKVTQSSRYLVKRTGEKVFLECVQDMDHENMFWYRQDPGLGLRLIYFSYDVKMKEKGDIPEGYSVSREKKERFSLILESASTNQTSMYLCASSFGTGGSRLNIQYFGAGTRLSVL.

This clonotype was seen repeatedly, ten times or more. The chain combines TRBV20-1 with TRBJ2-1; 7 bases are a match to TRBD2. Germline V lookup: CDR1 DFQATT, CDR2 SNEGSKA (reference sequence). V lost 1 base, J lost 0 bases, and 3 bases stayed unmatched. This CDR3 contains 15 residues. The CDR3 region is CSARAGGSSYNEQFF. The CDR3, as DNA: TGCAGTGCTAGAGCCGGCGGGAGCTCCTACAATGAGCAGTTCTTC.

This clonotype was counted at least ten times. J is TRBJ1-1 and V is TRBV29-1, with D perhaps TRBD1 (6 bases). The CDR3 is made up of 16 amino acids. V was trimmed by 5 bases and J by 0 bases, leaving 19 bases between them. Germline assignment: CDR1 SQVTM and CDR2 ANQGSEA. The CDR3 region is CSVTTGPIFMNTEAFF. In DNA form, the CDR3 reads TGCAGCGTTACGACAGGTCCCATATTCATGAACACTGAAGCTTTCTTT.

The rearrangement uses TRBV24-1 and TRBJ2-7; 9 nucleotides line up with TRBD1. Trimming took 3 bases from V and 5 from J; bases not matched to a gene: 7. Per germline, CDR1 KGHDR and CDR2 SFDVKD. This CDR3 is built from 15 residues. CDR3 bases: TGTGCCACCAGTGATACCAGGACAGGGGTGAACGAGCAGTACTTC. It is translated as CATSDTRTGVNEQYF.

This clonotype showed up many times. The rearrangement links TRBV12-3 or TRBV12-4 to TRBJ1-5; D is possibly TRBD1 (5 bases). This CDR3 has 13 amino acids. Trimming cost V 8 bases and J 6 bases, with 14 bases left between them. This CDR3 is CASGNSGGQPQHF. CDR3 coding DNA: TGTGCCAGCGGAAACTCCGGGGGTCAGCCCCAGCATTTT.

In its sample, this clonotype was seen a few times. Given a much more abundant clone one base away, this may be a read error. CDR3 coding DNA: TGTGCCAGCAGCCAAGGCAGATCGGGTGGCGGGAAGTTCTACAATGAGCAGTTATTC. Its protein is CASSQGRSGGGKFYNEQLF. The chain uses TRBV14 and TRBJ2-1; D may be TRBD2 (6 bases). The CDR3 extends over 19 amino acids. CDR1 is SGHDN, CDR2 FVKESK, per germline.

At least ten counts were recorded for this clonotype. The genes are TRBV5-1 and TRBJ2-7; the D is unclear. Trimming left V 0 bases short and J 5 bases short, with 9 bases between. From germline, CDR1 is SGHRS and CDR2 YFSETQ. This CDR3 is built from 13 residues. The CDR3 spells CASSLGLQDEQYF. The DNA for the CDR3 is TGCGCCAGCAGCTTGGGGCTTCAAGACGAGCAGTACTTC.

This clonotype was counted many times. The chain recombines TRBV3-1 with TRBJ2-7, with D perhaps TRBD1 (6 bases). Germline loops: CDR1 LGHDT, CDR2 YNNKEL (reference sequence). The CDR3 loop spans 14 amino acids. Trimming cost V 4 bases and J 3 bases, with 13 bases left between them. CDR3 DNA: TGTGCCAGCAGCCTCCGGGGACAAGTCTACGAGCAGTACTTC. Its protein is CASSLRGQVYEQYF.

This clonotype occurred many times. V and J are TRBV24-1 and TRBJ2-7; 9 nucleotides match TRBD1. The CDR3 is 15 residues long. V gave up 4 bases and J gave up 5 bases; unmatched junction bases: 8. The germline V gene encodes CDR1 KGHDR and CDR2 SFDVKD. This CDR3 is CATSETGTGFNEQYF. CDR3 DNA: TGTGCCACCAGTGAAACCGGGACAGGGTTTAACGAGCAGTACTTC.

This clonotype was recorded at least ten times. V is TRBV5-4 and J is TRBJ2-5; TRBD1 matches 9 bases. With 2 bases clipped from V and 4 bases from J, the junction kept 3 bases outside the gene matches. This CDR3 is 14 amino acids long. The germline V gene has CDR1 SGHNT and CDR2 YYREEE (reference sequence). The CDR3 nucleotides read TGTGCCAGCAGCTTCGGGACAGGGAGAGAGACCCAGTACTTC. It yields the protein CASSFGTGRETQYF.

This clonotype occurred many times. The chain carries TRBV18 and TRBJ1-2, with 8 positions matching TRBD1. Trimming took 6 bases from V and 4 from J; bases not matched to a gene: 7. The germline V gene has CDR1 KGHSH and CDR2 LQKENI. This CDR3 is built from 14 residues. The CDR3 sequence is CASSFPGQVYGYTF. CDR3 DNA sequence: TGTGCCAGCTCTTTTCCGGGACAGGTCTATGGCTACACCTTC.

This clonotype was observed many times. V and J are TRBV20-1 and TRBJ1-2, with 10 bases identical to TRBD1. In germline, CDR1 is DFQATT, CDR2 SNEGSKA (reference sequence). The CDR3 contains 14 residues. Losses at the gene ends were 0 bases for V and 8 bases for J; bases not matched to a gene: 6. In nucleotides, the CDR3 is TGCAGTGCTAGAGATCGGGACAGGGGCTTCGGCTACACCTTC. Amino acids: CSARDRDRGFGYTF.

This clonotype was seen ten or more times. The chain carries TRBV12-3 or TRBV12-4 and TRBJ1-5; no clear D. CDR3 length: 12 amino acids. Trimming took off 6 bases at V and 10 bases at J, with 13 bases between the two ends. The CDR3 is CASRREGGPQHF. CDR3 bases: TGTGCCAGCAGGAGGGAGGGAGGACCCCAGCATTTT.

This clonotype was seen more than once but under ten times. V is TRBV7-9 and J is TRBJ2-7, with D possibly matching TRBD2 (6 bases). The CDR3 is made up of 16 amino acids. Trimming removed 0 bases at V and 6 bases at J, with 18 bases between. Germline V lookup: CDR1 SEHNR, CDR2 FQNEAQ (reference sequence). The CDR3 region has the DNA TGTGCCAGCAGCTTAGCTCTAGCGTGGGAGTCCGGCGAGCAGTACTTC. Translating it yields CASSLALAWESGEQYF.

Many counts were recorded for this clonotype. The V gene is TRBV5-8, the J gene TRBJ2-7, with D perhaps matching TRBD1 (6 bases). The CDR3 length is 13 residues. CDR1 is SGHTS, CDR2 YDEGEE, per germline. V was shortened by 3 bases and J by 5 bases, with 12 bases between the two germline ends. CDR3 in DNA: TGTGCCAGCAGCTACAGGGAGAGGGACGAGCAGTACTTC. Translated: CASSYRERDEQYF.

This clonotype appeared many times. The chain carries TRBV6-5 and TRBJ1-2, with D tentatively TRBD1 (6 bases). Per germline, CDR1 MNHEY and CDR2 SVGAGI. Trimming took off 4 bases at V and 7 bases at J, with 13 bases between the two ends. The CDR3 runs to 13 residues. CDR3 in amino acids: CASSSTGQFGYTF. The CDR3 region has the DNA TGTGCCAGCAGTTCCACCGGACAGTTTGGCTACACCTTC.

Comments on this clonotype: A much larger clonotype is one base distant, so this may be a read error. The rearrangement uses TRBV20-1 and TRBJ1-1, with D uncertain. Germline CDR1 and CDR2: DFQATT and SNEGSKA (reference sequence). The V and J ends lost 7 bases and 0 bases respectively, with 15 bases between them. The CDR3 consists of 14 residues. CDR3 coding DNA: TGCAGTGTGGCCGCCGAGGCAATGAACACTGAAGCTTTCTTT. It codes for CSVAAEAMNTEAFF.

This clonotype was detected ten times or more. J is TRBJ1-2 and V is TRBV27; no reliable D call. The germline V and J ends were trimmed by 0 bases and 8 bases, with 13 bases remaining between them. CDR3 length: 14 amino acids. Germline CDR1 and CDR2: MNHEY and SMNVEV (reference sequence). The CDR3 nucleotides read TGTGCCAGCAGTTTATCGGGAGGGTTGGGCGGCTACACCTTC. The encoded protein is CASSLSGGLGGYTF.

The chain has TRBV4-1 and TRBJ2-1; D is possibly TRBD1 (5 bases). This CDR3 is built from 13 residues. Per the germline V gene, CDR1 is MGHRA and CDR2 is YSYEKL. The V and J ends lost 0 bases and 12 bases respectively, with 12 bases between them. CDR3 nucleotides: TGCGCCAGCAGCCAAGATCTAGGGGATGGGCAGTTCTTC. Translated: CASSQDLGDGQFF.

This clonotype was picked up a small number of times. This could be a read error, since a much larger clone is one nucleotide away. The V and J genes are TRBV11-2 and TRBJ1-2; D is uncertain. Germline CDR1 is SGHAT and CDR2 is FQNNGV. This CDR3 is built from 14 residues. The CDR3 DNA sequence: TGTGCCAACAGCTTAGATTTGGATCGCTATGGCTACACCTTC. Its protein is CANSLDLDRYGYTF.